This T cell receptor beta chain was documented in a study of CD8 T cells in ankylosing spondylitis. From germline, CDR1 is SGHTA and CDR2 FQGNSA. V lost 7 bases to trimming and J lost 3 bases, with 13 bases between them. CDR3 length: 13 amino acids. MiXCR, applied by TCRdb to the 5' RACE reads, yields one record per CDR3 protein. The table records 700,000 to 850,000 distinct CDR3 sequences, about 11% of them present only once. Findings of the study overall: A TCR beta motif of under 10 highly homologous variants seemed to mark ankylosing spondylitis blood. Peripheral blood held disease-linked clones only at relatively low frequency, and these were CD8+. Matched ankylosing spondylitis synovial fluid reportedly contained a significantly enriched population of disease-linked clones.

This clonotype was seen only a few times. Its cognate antigen is unknown. The chain uses TRBV7-2 and TRBJ2-7; either TRBD1 or TRBD2 may fit D (6 bases each). The TCR sequence derives from a male donor with ankylosing spondylitis. The sample was blood, either unsorted or a sorted T cell fraction (not recorded which). The CDR3 DNA follows: TGTGCCAGCACTGCGGGACACTACTACGAGCAGTACTTC. Residues: CASTAGHYYEQYF.